The 23 T cell receptor beta chains below come from one sample, sequenced in a study of T cells after yellow fever vaccination. MiXCR, applied by TCRdb to the 5' RACE reads, yields one record per CDR3 protein. The sample holds about 170,000 distinct CDR3 sequences, about 6.2% seen once. The sequenced sample was CD4+ T cells sorted from PBMCs, obtained on the day of the first yellow fever vaccination. All receptors come from a man younger than 30 who received the YFV17D yellow fever vaccine.

Only a few counts were recorded for this clonotype. The chain couples TRBV7-2 to TRBJ2-7, with 13 bases that match TRBD2. The V and J ends lost 3 bases and 3 bases, in that order; junction bases with no gene match: 2. This CDR3 is 15 amino acids long. Germline assignment: CDR1 SGHTA and CDR2 FQGNSA. This chain's CDR3 is CASSLGLAGYYEQYV. Here the CDR3 DNA reads TGTGCCAGCAGCTTGGGACTAGCGGGGTACTACGAGCAGTACGTC.

V is TRBV27 and J is TRBJ1-2; D perhaps matches TRBD1 (6 bases). The CDR3 length is 14 residues. Germline V gives CDR1 MNHEY, CDR2 SMNVEV (reference sequence). Trimming took off 2 bases at V and 4 bases at J, with 11 bases between the two ends. The CDR3 region is CASSLNRAGYGYTF. As DNA, the CDR3 is TGTGCCAGCAGTTTAAACAGGGCGGGCTATGGCTACACCTTC.

This clonotype was picked up many times. The CDR3 nucleotides are TGTGCCAGCAGTTTGTCCTGGGAGGGAGGCTACACCTTC. Translating it yields CASSLSWEGGYTF. V and J are TRBV12-3 or TRBV12-4 and TRBJ1-2; D gene unclear. V lost 3 bases, J lost 8 bases, and 13 bases lay in between. This CDR3 is 13 amino acids long.

This clonotype was counted between two and nine times. The chain couples TRBV7-2 to TRBJ1-1, with a tentative D call TRBD1 (5 bases). Trimming shortened V by 2 bases and J by 2 bases, and 15 bases separated the two germline ends. The CDR3 has 16 amino acids. CDR1 and CDR2 from the germline V gene are SGHTA and FQGNSA. The CDR3 is CASSLLRGVDNTEAFF. The CDR3 bases are TGTGCCAGCAGCTTATTGCGGGGGGTGGACAACACTGAAGCTTTCTTT.

This clonotype was observed at least ten times. The CDR3 reads CASSPSDLGTQYF. In nucleotides, the CDR3 is TGTGCCAGCAGCCCCTCCGACCTGGGGACGCAGTATTTT. The V and J genes are TRBV7-2 and TRBJ2-3; D is uncertain. There are 13 residues in the CDR3. Germline CDR1 is SGHTA and CDR2 is FQGNSA. Trimming left V 5 bases short and J 9 bases short, with 15 bases between. The full variable domain, with the rest looked up from reference TRBV7-2 and TRBJ2-3, is GAGVSQSPSNKVTEKGKDVELRCDPISGHTALYWYRQSLGQGLEFLIYFQGNSAPDKSGLPSDRFSAERTGGSVSTLTIQRTQQEDSAVYLCASSPSDLGTQYFGPGTRLTVL.

This clonotype was found many times. The chain has TRBV5-1 and TRBJ2-2; D uncertain. The CDR3 consists of 15 residues. Trimming shortened V by 1 base and J by 6 bases, and 13 bases separated the two germline ends. Germline V gene data show CDR1 as SGHRS and CDR2 as YFSETQ. CDR3 sequence reads: CASSLISLGPGELFF. For the CDR3, the DNA is TGCGCCAGCAGCTTGATCAGTTTAGGACCCGGGGAGCTGTTTTTT.

In this sample, this clonotype turned up many times. The gene calls are TRBV6-2 or TRBV6-3 and TRBJ1-2; weak D call: TRBD1 (5 bases). The CDR3 length is 12 residues. V lost 8 bases and J 8 bases, leaving 15 bases between the germline ends. The germline V gene encodes CDR1 MNHEY and CDR2 SVGEGT. The CDR3 loop reads CASRIGTRGYTF. CDR3 nucleotides: TGTGCCAGCCGCATTGGGACCCGGGGCTACACCTTC.

This clonotype has at least ten counts. This rearrangement joins TRBV3-1 to TRBJ2-5; 8 bases map to TRBD2. The junction had 14 bases not matched to a gene; V was cut back by 3 bases and J by 5 bases. Germline V gives CDR1 LGHDT, CDR2 YNNKEL (reference sequence). This CDR3 is built from 17 residues. The CDR3 nucleotides are TGTGCCAGCAGCCAGCGATCGGGAGGGGGGCTGTTGGAGACCCAGTACTTC. It encodes CASSQRSGGGLLETQYF.

In this sample, this clonotype turned up many times. The chain joins TRBV6-2 or TRBV6-3 to TRBJ2-1; 13 bases are a match to TRBD2. The germline CDR1 and CDR2 sequences are MNHEY and SVGEGT. The CDR3 runs 18 residues. The junction had 16 bases not matched to a gene; V was cut back by 7 bases and J by 7 bases. The DNA for the CDR3 is TGTGCCAGCATCTGGCGACTAGCGGGGGGCGGAGAGAGGAATGAGCAGTTCTTC. Translation gives CASIWRLAGGGERNEQFF.

The CDR3 DNA sequence: TGTGCCAGCTCACCCACAGGGGGCTCTAATGGCTACACCTTC. This sequence encodes CASSPTGGSNGYTF. The chain employs TRBV18 and TRBJ1-2; 9 bases agree with TRBD1. The junction had 5 bases not matched to a gene; V was cut back by 3 bases and J by 6 bases. Germline-derived CDR1 and CDR2 are KGHSH and LQKENI. The CDR3 covers 14 residues.

This clonotype showed up just once. The chain has TRBV18 and TRBJ2-6; D may correspond to TRBD1 or TRBD2 (5 bases each). V lost 5 bases, J lost 0 bases, and 14 bases lay in between. The CDR3 is 17 amino acids. Per the germline V gene, CDR1 is KGHSH and CDR2 is LQKENI. The CDR3 DNA reads TGTGCCAGCTCATCCGACAGCGGAAACTCTGGGGCCAACGTCCTGACTTTC. Its translation is CASSSDSGNSGANVLTF.

The table lists this clonotype with many counts. The rearrangement uses TRBV4-1 and TRBJ2-1; tentative D call: TRBD1 (5 bases). CDR1 is MGHRA and CDR2 is YSYEKL in the germline V gene. This CDR3 is 15 amino acids long. V was clipped by 3 bases and J by 3 bases, with 12 bases between them. This CDR3 is CASSQAGADYNEQFF. CDR3 in DNA: TGCGCCAGCAGCCAGGCTGGGGCGGACTACAATGAGCAGTTCTTC.

The chain's CDR3 is CASSRRDRDSNEQFF. Here the CDR3 DNA reads TGTGCCAGCAGCCGCCGGGACAGGGATTCGAATGAGCAGTTCTTC. V gene TRBV7-9 combines with J gene TRBJ2-1, with 9 positions matching TRBD1. The V segment lost 5 bases and the J segment 7 bases; nucleotides outside the gene matches: 9. Germline assignment: CDR1 SEHNR and CDR2 FQNEAQ (reference sequence). The length of the CDR3 is 15 residues.

This clonotype was seen many times. The chain employs TRBV7-3 and TRBJ2-1, with 7 bases aligning to TRBD2. Trimming cost V 3 bases and J 0 bases; bases outside gene matches: 11. The length of the CDR3 is 18 residues. Looked up from germline, CDR1 is SGHTA and CDR2 is FQGTGA. In DNA, the CDR3 is TGTGCCAGCAGCTTGGACGGGGGGTTCGTTAGCTCCTACAATGAGCAGTTCTTC. It specifies CASSLDGGFVSSYNEQFF.

This clonotype occurred many times. This chain joins TRBV12-3 or TRBV12-4 and TRBJ2-1; D possibly corresponds to TRBD1 (6 bases). Deletions cut 6 bases from V and 7 bases from J, with 10 bases between. The CDR3 loop spans 12 amino acids. The CDR3 here is CASSLRGNEQFF. CDR3 nucleotides: TGTGCCAGCAGCTTAAGGGGGAATGAGCAGTTCTTC.

This clonotype came up many times. This chain uses TRBV10-3 with TRBJ2-5; weak D call: TRBD1 (5 bases). Trimming removed 0 bases at V and 5 bases at J, with 10 bases between. Germline V gene lookup returns CDR1 ENHRY and CDR2 SYGVKD. CDR3 length: 14 amino acids. The CDR3 nucleotides are TGTGCCATCAGTGAGTCGAAGGGGCTGGAGACCCAGTACTTC. Translation: CAISESKGLETQYF.

This clonotype was counted many times. This rearrangement joins TRBV18 to TRBJ2-7, with TRBD1 matching over 7 bases. Unmatched junction bases numbered 3, after V lost 3 bases and J lost 1 base. CDR1 is KGHSH, CDR2 LQKENI, per germline. This CDR3 has 14 residues. CDR3 sequence: CASSPRDSSYEQYF. Written as DNA, the CDR3 is TGTGCCAGCTCACCCCGGGACAGTTCCTACGAGCAGTACTTC.

This clonotype has ten or more counts. The chain has TRBV29-1 and TRBJ2-1; TRBD1 matches 8 bases. Germline V gives CDR1 SQVTM, CDR2 ANQGSEA. This CDR3 is built from 11 residues. V shed 8 bases and J 5 bases; nucleotides not matched to a gene: 2. CDR3 region: CSTGQDNEQFF. CDR3 in DNA: TGCAGCACGGGACAGGACAATGAGCAGTTCTTC.

This clonotype was observed a few times. The DNA of the CDR3 is TGTGCCAGCAGTCCGGGACGGTATAGCAATCAGCCCCAGCATTTT. Amino acid sequence: CASSPGRYSNQPQHF. V and J are TRBV12-3 or TRBV12-4 and TRBJ1-5; tentative D call: TRBD1 (5 bases). The V and J ends lost 5 bases and 0 bases respectively, with 11 bases between them. The CDR3 runs 15 residues.

The chain recombines TRBV20-1 with TRBJ2-7, with a possible D match to TRBD1 (6 bases). Trimming pared 3 bases from V and 12 bases from J, leaving 24 bases between. CDR1 and CDR2 (germline): DFQATT, SNEGSKA (reference sequence). CDR3 length: 14 residues. CDR3 region: CSASNLQDRPAGYV. The CDR3 region has the DNA TGCAGTGCTAGTAACTTACAGGACAGACCCGCTGGGTACGTC.

This clonotype came up a few times. The rearrangement links TRBV5-4 to TRBJ2-3, with D possibly being TRBD1 (6 bases). From germline, CDR1 is SGHNT and CDR2 YYREEE (reference sequence). The CDR3 is 14 residues long. Trimming stripped 6 bases from V and 3 bases from J, with 14 bases between. In nucleotides, the CDR3 is TGTGCCAGCACCAGGACAGAAGAAACAGATACGCAGTATTTT. Residues: CASTRTEETDTQYF.

This clonotype was seen a handful of times. The genes are TRBV24-1 and TRBJ2-1; TRBD1 matches at 8 bases. V gave up 4 bases and J gave up 4 bases; unmatched junction bases: 8. The CDR3 runs to 16 residues. Germline lookup yields CDR1 KGHDR and CDR2 SFDVKD. CDR3 amino acids: CATSDYGTGSYNEQFF. CDR3 DNA: TGTGCCACCAGTGACTATGGGACAGGTAGTTACAATGAGCAGTTCTTC.

This chain links TRBV15 with TRBJ1-1; D unresolved. V was clipped by 0 bases and J by 7 bases, with 6 bases between them. Germline values: CDR1 LNHNV, CDR2 YYDKDF (reference sequence). The CDR3 totals 12 residues. The DNA for the CDR3 is TGTGCCACCAGCAGAGATGATGGTGAAGCTTTCTTT. Translation gives CATSRDDGEAFF.